This entry lists 6 T cell receptor beta chains sequenced from one sample in a study of blood T cell repertoires in COVID-19. TCRdb's copy holds only in-frame clones and misses some; the assay was immunoSEQ multiplex PCR. The sample holds fewer than 500,000 clones, around 91% seen once. The sequencing sample was made of PBMCs or T cells enriched from blood (not recorded which). These receptors originate from a man aged 25 to 40 who had recovered from COVID-19.

This sequence joins TRBV18 and TRBJ2-2; D is unclear. Germline V gene sequence: CDR1 KGHSH, CDR2 LQKENI. Trimming pared 6 bases from V and 4 bases from J, leaving 6 bases between. This CDR3 region has 12 residues. As DNA, the CDR3 is TGTGCCAGCTCTAGGAGCACCGGGGAGCTGTTTTTT. This encodes CASSRSTGELFF.

The rearrangement joins TRBV28 to TRBJ1-3; the match to TRBD1 covers 8 bases. Unmatched junction bases numbered 6, after V lost 5 bases and J lost 0 bases. CDR1 MDHEN and CDR2 SYDVKM come from the germline V gene. The CDR3 contains 16 residues. The CDR3 DNA reads TGTGCCAGCAGTCTAGGACAGGGACTCTCTGGAAACACCATATATTTT. Amino acid sequence: CASSLGQGLSGNTIYF.

The rearrangement joins TRBV29-1 to TRBJ2-5; D is unclear. The CDR3 covers 14 residues. Germline CDR1 reads SQVTM; CDR2 reads ANQGSEA. The ends were cut back, 5 bases at V and 5 bases at J, with 18 bases in the middle. Written as DNA, the CDR3 is TGCAGCGTTCATGTCCCGGTTTCGTGGGAGACCCAGTACTTC. Residues: CSVHVPVSWETQYF.

As regards this clone: The same CDR3 also results from other DNA sequences found in this sample. The chain recombines TRBV11-2 with TRBJ2-7; D may be TRBD1 (5 bases). Germline V gene lookup returns CDR1 SGHAT and CDR2 FQNNGV. The CDR3 totals 13 residues. The V end was cut by 3 bases, the J end by 4 bases, with 10 bases between. The CDR3 bases are TGTGCCAGCAGCTTCGGGCAGGGATACGAGCAGTACTTC. Amino acid sequence: CASSFGQGYEQYF.

This chain connects TRBV6-5 to TRBJ1-2; TRBD1 aligns across 7 bases. V gave up 5 bases and J gave up 4 bases; unmatched junction bases: 10. The CDR3 spans 15 residues. Germline CDR1 reads MNHEY; CDR2 reads SVGAGI. DNA of the CDR3: TGTGCCAGCAGTCTCACGAGGGGGACAGCCTATGGCTACACCTTC. Protein sequence: CASSLTRGTAYGYTF.

CDR3 protein: CASSFGTGEKLFF. The CDR3 DNA reads TGTGCCAGCAGCTTCGGGACAGGGGAAAAACTGTTTTTT. The chain joins TRBV5-6 to TRBJ1-4; 9 bases map to TRBD1. Germline loops: CDR1 SGHDT, CDR2 YYEEEE. The V gene end was trimmed by 2 bases and the J gene end by 8 bases; junction bases not matched to a gene: 1. The CDR3 runs 13 residues.